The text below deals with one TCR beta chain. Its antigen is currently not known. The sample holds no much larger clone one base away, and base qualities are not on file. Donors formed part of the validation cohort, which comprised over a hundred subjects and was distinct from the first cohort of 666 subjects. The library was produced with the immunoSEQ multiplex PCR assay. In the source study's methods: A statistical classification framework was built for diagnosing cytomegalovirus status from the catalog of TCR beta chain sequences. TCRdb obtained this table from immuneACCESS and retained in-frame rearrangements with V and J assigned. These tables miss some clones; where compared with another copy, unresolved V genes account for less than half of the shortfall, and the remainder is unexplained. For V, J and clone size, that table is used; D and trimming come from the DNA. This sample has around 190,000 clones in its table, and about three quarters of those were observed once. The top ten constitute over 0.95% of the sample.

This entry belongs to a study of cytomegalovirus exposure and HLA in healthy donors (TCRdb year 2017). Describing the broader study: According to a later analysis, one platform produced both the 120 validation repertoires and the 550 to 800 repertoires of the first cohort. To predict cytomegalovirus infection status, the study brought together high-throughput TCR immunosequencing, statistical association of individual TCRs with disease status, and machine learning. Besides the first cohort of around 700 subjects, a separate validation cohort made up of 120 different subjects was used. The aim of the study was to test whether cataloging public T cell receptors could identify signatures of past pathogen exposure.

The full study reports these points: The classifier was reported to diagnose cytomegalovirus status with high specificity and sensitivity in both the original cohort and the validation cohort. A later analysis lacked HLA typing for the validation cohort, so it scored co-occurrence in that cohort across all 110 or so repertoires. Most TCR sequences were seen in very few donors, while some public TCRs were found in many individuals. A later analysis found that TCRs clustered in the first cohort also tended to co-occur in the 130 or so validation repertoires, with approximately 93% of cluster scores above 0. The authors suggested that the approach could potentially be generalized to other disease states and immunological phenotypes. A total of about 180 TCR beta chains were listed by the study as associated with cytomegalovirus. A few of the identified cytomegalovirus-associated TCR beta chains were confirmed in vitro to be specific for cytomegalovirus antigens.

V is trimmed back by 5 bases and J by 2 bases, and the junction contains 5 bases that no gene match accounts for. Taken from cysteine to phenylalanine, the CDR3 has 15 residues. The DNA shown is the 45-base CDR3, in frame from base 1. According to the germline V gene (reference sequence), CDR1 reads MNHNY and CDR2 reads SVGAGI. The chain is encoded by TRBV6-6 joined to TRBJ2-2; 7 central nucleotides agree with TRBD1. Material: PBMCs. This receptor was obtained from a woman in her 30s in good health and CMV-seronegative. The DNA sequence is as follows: TGTGCCAGCAGTAAACAGGGGATCAACACCGGGGAGCTGTTTTTT. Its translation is CASSKQGINTGELFF.